This is a list of T cell receptor beta chains from one sample in a study of shared clonotypes between healthy human individuals. Data came from immunoSEQ multiplex PCR; TCRdb stores just in-frame clones and leaves some out. Here the sample spans some 470,000 clones, 76% being singletons. Source material: PBMCs. These receptors were taken from a woman aged 35 to 49 in good health. Some clones in this sample may be carry-over from other donors' samples. Each CDR3 is given without its conserved first and last residue.

V gene: TRBV7-2; J gene: TRBJ2-3; CDR3 protein: ASSLAPTGADTDTQY
V gene: TRBV28; J gene: TRBJ1-5; CDR3 protein: ARANQPQH
V gene: TRBV11-3; J gene: TRBJ2-7; CDR3 protein: ASSPGTGGYEQY
V gene: TRBV5-8; J gene: TRBJ2-3; CDR3 protein: ASSPRAGGTDTQY
V gene: TRBV10-3; J gene: TRBJ2-1; CDR3 protein: AISTNNEQF
V gene: TRBV7-9; J gene: TRBJ2-1; CDR3 protein: ASSPLTSGLNNEQF
V gene: TRBV18; J gene: TRBJ1-3; CDR3 protein: ASSPRGDIAGNTIY
V gene: TRBV4-1; J gene: TRBJ1-5; CDR3 protein: ASSQDPPPGGIRIQPQH
V gene: TRBV27; J gene: TRBJ2-5; CDR3 protein: ASSPRPGLGMETQY
V gene: TRBV13; J gene: TRBJ2-6; CDR3 protein: ASSSRGLSGANVLT
V gene: TRBV28; J gene: TRBJ2-1; CDR3 protein: ASIPTTGTGVNEQF
V gene: TRBV6-1; J gene: TRBJ1-2; CDR3 protein: ASSEDPRDPDGYT
V gene: TRBV7-2; J gene: TRBJ1-1; CDR3 protein: ASSFSGVTNTEAF
V gene: TRBV20-1; J gene: TRBJ2-1; CDR3 protein: SARDQDEQF
V gene: TRBV19; J gene: TRBJ1-4; CDR3 protein: ASSMRDGGSKLF